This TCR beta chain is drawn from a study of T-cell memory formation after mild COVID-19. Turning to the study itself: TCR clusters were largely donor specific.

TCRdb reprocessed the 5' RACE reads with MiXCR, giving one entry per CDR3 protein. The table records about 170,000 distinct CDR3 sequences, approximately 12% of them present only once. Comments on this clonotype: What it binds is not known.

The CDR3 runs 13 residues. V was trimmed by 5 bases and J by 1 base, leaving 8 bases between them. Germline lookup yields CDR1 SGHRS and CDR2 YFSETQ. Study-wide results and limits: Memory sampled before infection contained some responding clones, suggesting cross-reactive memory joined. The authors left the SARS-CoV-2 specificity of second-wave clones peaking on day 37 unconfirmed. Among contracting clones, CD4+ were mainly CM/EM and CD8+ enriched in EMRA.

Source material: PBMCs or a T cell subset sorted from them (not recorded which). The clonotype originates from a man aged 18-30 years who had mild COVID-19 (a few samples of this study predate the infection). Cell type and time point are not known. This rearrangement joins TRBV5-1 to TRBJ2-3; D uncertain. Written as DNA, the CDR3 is TGCGCCAGCAGGTTTGAGGGCACAGATACGCAGTATTTT. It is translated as CASRFEGTDTQYF.